The 8 T cell receptor beta chains below were found in one sample sequenced in a study of blood T cell repertoires in COVID-19. TCRdb keeps only in-frame clones here, not all; method: immunoSEQ multiplex PCR. The table records 300,000 to 400,000 clones, roughly nine tenths of them present only once. Sequenced material: PBMCs or T cells enriched from blood (not recorded which). The receptors originated from a man in his 60s who had recovered from COVID-19.

This chain joins TRBV29-1 and TRBJ2-1, with TRBD2 matching 7 bases. The V segment lost 5 bases and the J segment 3 bases; nucleotides outside the gene matches: 7. The CDR3 covers 14 residues. The germline V gene has CDR1 SQVTM and CDR2 ANQGSEA. The DNA of the CDR3 is TGCAGCGTTTTCGCTAGCGGAAACTACAATGAGCAGTTCTTC. Protein sequence: CSVFASGNYNEQFF.

The chain employs TRBV29-1 and TRBJ2-1; no reliable D call. V was clipped by 6 bases and J by 0 bases, with 12 bases between them. Germline CDR1 reads SQVTM; CDR2 reads ANQGSEA. This CDR3 region has 14 residues. Here the CDR3 DNA reads TGCAGCGTCGACACTCCGAGCTCCTACAATGAGCAGTTCTTC. Translating gives CSVDTPSSYNEQFF.

V is TRBV5-1 and J is TRBJ2-7; 7 nucleotides match TRBD2. The CDR3 runs 14 residues. The germline V gene encodes CDR1 SGHRS and CDR2 YFSETQ. J lost 4 bases, V lost 3 bases, and 7 bases had no gene match. CDR3 sequence reads: CASSSRLAEYEQYF. CDR3 nucleotide sequence: TGCGCCAGCAGCTCCAGACTAGCTGAGTACGAGCAGTACTTC.

The V call is TRBV19, the J call TRBJ1-4; D uncertain. The germline V and J ends were trimmed by 2 bases and 3 bases, with 13 bases remaining between them. CDR1 and CDR2 from the germline V gene are LNHDA and SQIVND (reference sequence). The CDR3 consists of 16 residues. CDR3 coding DNA: TGTGCCAGTAGTATACGGACCGGGGTACCTAATGAAAAACTGTTTTTT. Protein: CASSIRTGVPNEKLFF.

CDR3 DNA sequence: TGTGCCAGCAGCTTAGGGCAGACTATGAACACTGAAGCTTTCTTT. It translates to CASSLGQTMNTEAFF. The rearrangement joins TRBV7-2 to TRBJ1-1; no reliable D call. The length of the CDR3 is 15 residues. Per the germline V gene, CDR1 is SGHTA and CDR2 is FQGNSA. Trimming took off 1 base at V and 0 bases at J, with 9 bases between the two ends.

This clone has only one observation. This sequence joins TRBV3-1 (or the pseudogene TRBV3-2) and TRBJ2-7; D call uncertain. The CDR3 length is 12 residues. V was trimmed by 0 bases and J by 3 bases, leaving 3 bases between them. The V gene's germline CDR1 is LGHDT and CDR2 YNNKEL (reference sequence). Here the CDR3 DNA reads TGTGCCAGCAGCCAAGACCACTACGAGCAGTACTTC. Translated, it gives CASSQDHYEQYF.

V is TRBV7-6 and J is TRBJ2-5; perhaps TRBD2 as D (5 bases). The CDR3 length is 17 residues. Germline loops: CDR1 SGHVS, CDR2 FNYEAQ. Trimming pared 7 bases from V and 4 bases from J, leaving 25 bases between. The CDR3 bases are TGTGCCAGCACCCCGGGCCGGGGAAGAGGAGGTGTAGAGACCCAGTACTTC. Translating gives CASTPGRGRGGVETQYF. Full variable domain (remainder filled in from reference TRBV7-6 and TRBJ2-5): GAGVSQSPRYKVTKRGQDVALRCDPISGHVSLYWYRQALGQGPEFLTYFNYEAQQDKSGLPNDRFSAERPEGSISTLTIQRTEQRDSAMYRCASTPGRGRGGVETQYFGPGTRLLVL.

V and J are TRBV7-3 and TRBJ2-1, with TRBD2 matching over 10 bases. With V trimmed by 4 bases and J by 6 bases, 3 bases remained unmatched. CDR1 SGHTA and CDR2 FQGTGA come from the germline V gene. CDR3 length equals 14 residues. Written as DNA, the CDR3 is TGTGCCAGCAGCTCTAGCGGGAGTTTCAATGAGCAGTTCTTC. Translating gives CASSSSGSFNEQFF.